This TCR beta chain emerged from a study of human T cells and chemical hapten exposure. Study in general: Slight differences in pooled library volume were the main source of varying TCR yields across samples.

What the library attached to individual cDNA molecules were unique molecular identifiers. MiXCR was run by TCRdb on the RACE reads, yielding one entry per CDR3 protein. The sample gives more than 80,000 distinct CDR3 sequences, 10% to 15% of which show up once; around 1.6% is in the top ten. Stated time point: pre-sensitization, week 0. Treatment: therapeutic diphenylcyclopropenone sensitization with weekly scalp DPC. This clonotype was counted a few times. The germline gives CDR1 MDHEN, CDR2 SYDVKM. V dropped 9 bases and J dropped 7 bases, with 15 bases sitting between them. This CDR3 region has 12 residues.

The sequence was obtained from a woman in her forties or fifties with alopecia areata. Some clones in this sample may be carry-over from other donors' samples. Sequenced here: whole blood, sampled in connection with sensitization to the hapten diphenylcyclopropenone (DPC). This sequence joins TRBV28 and TRBJ1-1, with a weak D call TRBD1 (5 bases). The CDR3: CASARGGGEAFF. CDR3 sequence (DNA): TGTGCCAGTGCGAGGGGAGGAGGTGAAGCTTTCTTT. The full variable domain, in which reference TRBV28 and TRBJ1-1 provide the parts outside the CDR3, is DVKVTQSSRYLVKRTGEKVFLECVQDMDHENMFWYRQDPGLGLRLIYFSYDVKMKEKGDIPEGYSVSREKKERFSLILESASTNQTSMYLCASARGGGEAFFGQGTRLTVV.